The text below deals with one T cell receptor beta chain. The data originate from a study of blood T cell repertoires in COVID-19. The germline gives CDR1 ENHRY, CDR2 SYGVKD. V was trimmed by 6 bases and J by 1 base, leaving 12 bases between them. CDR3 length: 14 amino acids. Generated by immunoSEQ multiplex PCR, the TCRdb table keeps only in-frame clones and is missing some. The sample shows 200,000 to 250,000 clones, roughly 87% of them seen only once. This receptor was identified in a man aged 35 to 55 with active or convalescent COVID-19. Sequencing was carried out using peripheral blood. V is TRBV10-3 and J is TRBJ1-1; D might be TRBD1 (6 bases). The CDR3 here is CAIRGPGQNTEAFF. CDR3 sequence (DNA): TGTGCCATCAGAGGGCCGGGACAGAACACTGAAGCTTTCTTT.